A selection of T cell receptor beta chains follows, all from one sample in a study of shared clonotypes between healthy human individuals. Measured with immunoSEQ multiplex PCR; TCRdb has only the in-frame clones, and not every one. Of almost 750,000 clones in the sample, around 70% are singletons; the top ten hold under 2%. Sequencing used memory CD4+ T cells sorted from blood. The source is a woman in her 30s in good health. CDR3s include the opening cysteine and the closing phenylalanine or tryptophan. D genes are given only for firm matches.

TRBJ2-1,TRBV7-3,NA,CASSPRRAGYNEQFF
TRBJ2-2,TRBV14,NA,CASSRGRRNTGELFF
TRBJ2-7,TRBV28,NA,CASSEPPKYEQYF
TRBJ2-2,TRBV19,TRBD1,CASSIYGGQGNTGELFF
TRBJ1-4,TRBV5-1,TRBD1,CASSLTGDNEKLFF
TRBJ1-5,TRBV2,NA,CASTRFQPQHF
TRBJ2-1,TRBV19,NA,CASSIVGREQFF
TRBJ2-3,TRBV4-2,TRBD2,CASSQDPTSGSDTQYF
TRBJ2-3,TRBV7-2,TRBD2,CASSLGLATDTQYF
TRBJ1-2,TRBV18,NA,CASSPGQTTNYGYTF
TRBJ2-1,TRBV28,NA,CASSPSHPSEQFF
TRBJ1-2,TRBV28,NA,CASSQSILYGYTF
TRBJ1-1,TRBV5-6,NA,CASSFGQLSNTEAFF
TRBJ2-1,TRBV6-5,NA,CASSWINEQFF
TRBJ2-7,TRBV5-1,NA,CASSLDTGVGYEQYF
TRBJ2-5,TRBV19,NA,CASSKDEIQETQYF
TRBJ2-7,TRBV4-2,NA,CASSQDLAGDRWGYEQYF
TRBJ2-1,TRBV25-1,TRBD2,CASSESGLAGPEQFF
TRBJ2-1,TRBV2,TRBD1,CAKPGQGSNEQFF
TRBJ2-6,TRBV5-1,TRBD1,CASRGGADGANVLTF
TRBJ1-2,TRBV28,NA,CASSLGLSGGYTF
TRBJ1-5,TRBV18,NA,CASSPQDSNQPQHF
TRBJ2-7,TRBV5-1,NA,CASSGVSGVTVEQYF
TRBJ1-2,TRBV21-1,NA,CASSRNRGAGGYTF
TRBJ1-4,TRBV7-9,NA,CASSGFDGANEKLFF
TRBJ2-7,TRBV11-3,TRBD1,CASSTGTGGNEQYF
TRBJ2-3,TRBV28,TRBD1,CASRRQGTTPHTQYF
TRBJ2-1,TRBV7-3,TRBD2,CASSLTVGLAGNNEQFF
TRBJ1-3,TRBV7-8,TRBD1,CASSSRTGSGNTIYF
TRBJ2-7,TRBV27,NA,CASGFLYEQYF
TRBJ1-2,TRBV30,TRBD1,CAGLRDRGLNYGYTF
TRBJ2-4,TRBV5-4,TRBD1,CASSRGPTAKNIQYF
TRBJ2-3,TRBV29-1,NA,CSVKSGGDTQYF
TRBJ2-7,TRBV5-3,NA,CARSYKNDLGANEQYF
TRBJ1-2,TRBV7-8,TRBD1,CASSPDRDYYGYTF
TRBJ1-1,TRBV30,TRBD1,CACNPTGDGTEAFF
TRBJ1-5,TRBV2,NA,CASTWGRDQPQHF
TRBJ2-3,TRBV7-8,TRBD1,CASSIRGLTDTQYF
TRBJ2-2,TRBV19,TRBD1,CALRQGNTGELFF
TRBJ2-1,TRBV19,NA,CASSIDFSVQFF
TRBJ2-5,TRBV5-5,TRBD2,CATSRASGRARETQYF
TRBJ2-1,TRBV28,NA,CASSPKRFVSYNEQFF
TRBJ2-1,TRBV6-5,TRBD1,CASKKGQGIYNEQFF
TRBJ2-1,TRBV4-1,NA,CASSPIRAGSSYNEQFF
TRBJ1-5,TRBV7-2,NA,CASTTKDSNQPQHF